The next 18 T cell receptor beta chains were all read from a single sample in a study of CD8+ T cells in alopecia areata. cDNA prepared by RNA extraction and subsequent reverse transcription served as the template for sequencing. The method was immunoSEQ multiplex PCR; TCRdb's version includes in-frame clones alone and lacks a portion of them. The table lists 130,000 or so clones, 45% to 50% of them singletons. Material: CD8+ T cells sorted from blood, obtained at week 0. The receptors originated from a human donor with alopecia areata.

A few counts support this clone. The chain joins TRBV25-1 to TRBJ2-5; D gene ambiguous. The germline V gene encodes CDR1 MGHDK and CDR2 SYGVNS. V gave up 0 bases and J gave up 4 bases, with 9 bases separating them. The CDR3 sequence is 14 residues long. CDR3 residues: CASSEYALGETQYF. In DNA form, the CDR3 reads TGTGCCAGCAGTGAATATGCGCTTGGAGAGACCCAGTACTTC. The variable domain in full, completed from reference TRBV25-1 and TRBJ2-5, reads EADIYQTPRYLVIGTGKKITLECSQTMGHDKMYWYQQDPGMELHLIHYSYGVNSTEKGDLSSESTVSRIRTEHFPLTLESARPSHTSQYLCASSEYALGETQYFGPGTRLLVL.

The genes are TRBV29-1 and TRBJ2-1; possibly TRBD1 for D (6 bases). V lost 7 bases and J 4 bases, leaving 20 bases between the germline ends. The CDR3 loop spans 15 amino acids. CDR1 is SQVTM, CDR2 ANQGSEA, per germline. CDR3 region: CSGILQSGEYNEQFF. The CDR3 DNA reads as TGCAGCGGCATTCTTCAATCAGGGGAATACAATGAGCAGTTCTTC.

The genes are TRBV7-8 and TRBJ2-7; no clear D. CDR1 and CDR2 (germline): SGHVS, FQNEAQ. The CDR3 contains 12 residues. V lost 3 bases, J lost 3 bases, and 6 bases lay in between. Here the CDR3 DNA reads TGTGCCAGCAGCTTTCAGATCTACGAGCAGTACTTC. Translation: CASSFQIYEQYF.

The chain has TRBV6-5 and TRBJ2-2; the D gene could be TRBD1 or TRBD2 (5 bases each). Looked up from germline, CDR1 is MNHEY and CDR2 is SVGAGI. The CDR3 is 15 amino acids. Between the trimmed V and J ends, which lost 3 bases and 0 bases, there was a span of 8 bases. This chain's CDR3 is CASSYQGPNTGELFF. The DNA for the CDR3 is TGTGCCAGCAGTTATCAGGGACCGAACACCGGGGAGCTGTTTTTT.

V and J are TRBV29-1 and TRBJ2-2; TRBD1 matches at 7 bases. The CDR3 length is 14 residues. Germline V gives CDR1 SQVTM, CDR2 ANQGSEA. J gave up 5 bases and V 0 bases, and 3 bases lay outside the gene matches. The CDR3 is CSVEDRTGTGELFF. The CDR3 DNA reads TGCAGCGTTGAAGATCGGACAGGAACCGGGGAGCTGTTTTTT.

This chain uses TRBV4-2 with TRBJ2-7; no firm D call. CDR1 is LGHNA and CDR2 is YNFKEQ in the germline V gene. The CDR3 is 14 residues long. The germline V and J ends were trimmed by 4 bases and 3 bases, with 13 bases remaining between them. CDR3 sequence: CASSPDRRSYEQYF. CDR3 DNA: TGTGCCAGCAGCCCCGACCGGCGGAGCTACGAGCAGTACTTC.

The genes are TRBV6-5 and TRBJ2-7; D might be TRBD1 or TRBD2, each matching 5 bases. From germline, CDR1 is MNHEY and CDR2 SVGAGI. V was trimmed by 8 bases and J by 5 bases, leaving 13 bases between them. This CDR3 region has 12 residues. CDR3 in amino acids: CASSAMGDEQYF. The CDR3 bases are TGTGCCAGCTCCGCTATGGGGGACGAGCAGTACTTC.

This clone has at least ten counts. The CDR3 DNA reads TGCGCCAGCAGCTTGGAAGGGGAGGAAAATCAGCCCCAGCATTTT. Translating it yields CASSLEGEENQPQHF. This chain joins TRBV5-1 and TRBJ1-5, with TRBD1 as a possible D gene (5 bases). V was clipped by 0 bases and J by 4 bases, with 11 bases between them. The CDR3 runs to 15 residues. Germline V gene sequence: CDR1 SGHRS, CDR2 YFSETQ. Combining the CDR3 with reference TRBV5-1 and TRBJ1-5 gives the whole variable domain KAGVTQTPRYLIKTRGQQVTLSCSPISGHRSVSWYQQTPGQGLQFLFEYFSETQRNKGNFPGRFSGRQFSNSRSEMNVSTLELGDSALYLCASSLEGEENQPQHFGDGTRLSIL.

The rearrangement links TRBV4-3 to TRBJ2-7, with TRBD1 matching over 7 bases. The CDR3 loop spans 16 amino acids. The V and J ends lost 1 base and 1 base, in that order; junction bases with no gene match: 7. Germline V gives CDR1 LGHNA, CDR2 YSLEER. The CDR3 coding sequence is TGCGCCAGCAGCCAAGTTTGGGACAGTGGATCCTACGAGCAGTACTTC. This sequence encodes CASSQVWDSGSYEQYF.

About this clone itself: Additional DNA sequences in this sample encode the identical CDR3. This chain uses TRBV29-1 with TRBJ1-5; tentative D call: TRBD1 (5 bases). The germline V gene has CDR1 SQVTM and CDR2 ANQGSEA. Trimming pared 6 bases from V and 3 bases from J, leaving 12 bases between. The length of the CDR3 is 13 residues. The CDR3 reads CSVETGDNQPQHF. The CDR3 coding sequence is TGCAGCGTGGAAACAGGTGACAATCAGCCCCAGCATTTT.

This clone was observed a few times. This rearrangement joins TRBV6-5 to TRBJ2-7; D uncertain. This CDR3 spans 13 amino acids. Trimming removed 5 bases from V and 7 bases from J, with 15 bases in between. CDR1 and CDR2 from the germline V gene are MNHEY and SVGAGI. The CDR3 sequence is CASSGKMVNEQYF. Written as DNA, the CDR3 is TGTGCCAGCAGTGGGAAGATGGTTAATGAGCAGTACTTC.

V and J are TRBV27 and TRBJ2-7; D gene unclear. Trimming stripped 6 bases from V and 3 bases from J, with 15 bases between. Germline values: CDR1 MNHEY, CDR2 SMNVEV (reference sequence). This CDR3 contains 14 residues. Here the CDR3 reads CASSPLGLGYEQYF. As DNA, the CDR3 is TGTGCCAGCAGCCCGCTGGGCCTGGGCTACGAGCAGTACTTC.

The chain couples TRBV5-6 to TRBJ2-7, with TRBD1 identical over 9 bases. The CDR3 length is 18 residues. The germline V gene encodes CDR1 SGHDT and CDR2 YYEEEE. The V segment lost 0 bases and the J segment 0 bases; nucleotides outside the gene matches: 10. The CDR3 region is CASSLEAGTGRPSYEQYF. Written as DNA, the CDR3 is TGTGCCAGCAGCTTGGAGGCTGGGACAGGGCGGCCCTCCTACGAGCAGTACTTC.

The chain is built from TRBV7-9 and TRBJ2-5, with D possibly matching TRBD1 (5 bases). The CDR3 runs 19 residues. Germline V gives CDR1 SEHNR, CDR2 FQNEAQ (reference sequence). Trimming took 5 bases from V and 4 from J, leaving 29 bases between them. The CDR3 sequence: CASSLPQPAGYSRGETQYF. CDR3 DNA: TGTGCCAGCAGCCTCCCGCAGCCGGCAGGGTATAGTAGGGGAGAGACCCAGTACTTC.

J is TRBJ2-2 and V is TRBV5-6; 8 bases agree with TRBD1. The V and J ends lost 3 bases and 5 bases, in that order; junction bases with no gene match: 6. CDR3 length: 15 residues. The germline V gene encodes CDR1 SGHDT and CDR2 YYEEEE. CDR3 nucleotide sequence: TGTGCCAGCAGCTCCGGACAGGGTAGGACCGGGGAGCTGTTTTTT. Translating gives CASSSGQGRTGELFF. Looking up the rest from reference TRBV5-6 and TRBJ2-2 gives the full variable domain: DAGVTQSPTHLIKTRGQQVTLRCSPKSGHDTVSWYQQALGQGPQFIFQYYEEEERQRGNFPDRFSGHQFPNYSSELNVNALLLGDSALYLCASSSGQGRTGELFFGEGSRLTVL.

This chain connects TRBV7-8 to TRBJ2-2, with D perhaps matching TRBD1 (5 bases). Germline CDR1 SGHVS, CDR2 FQNEAQ. Trimming took 2 bases from V and 5 from J, leaving 15 bases between them. CDR3 length equals 16 residues. The DNA of the CDR3 is TGTGCCAGCAGCTTAAGTGTCCAGGGCTTGACCGGGGAGCTGTTTTTT. Encoded protein: CASSLSVQGLTGELFF.

The chain joins TRBV7-9 to TRBJ2-5; TRBD1 agrees at 8 bases. The CDR3 loop spans 12 amino acids. Germline V gene sequence: CDR1 SEHNR, CDR2 FQNEAQ (reference sequence). The J segment lost 4 bases and the V segment lost 8 bases, leaving 3 bases of the junction unmatched. The CDR3 protein is CASGQGGETQYF. In DNA, the CDR3 is TGTGCCAGCGGACAGGGAGGAGAGACCCAGTACTTC. The entire variable domain, with the rest obtained from reference TRBV7-9 and TRBJ2-5, is as follows: DTGVSQNPRHKITKRGQNVTFRCDPISEHNRLYWYRQTLGQGPEFLTYFQNEAQLEKSRLLSDRFSAERPKGSFSTLEIQRTEQGDSAMYLCASGQGGETQYFGPGTRLLVL.

V gene TRBV5-1 combines with J gene TRBJ2-2, with unresolved D. This CDR3 contains 15 residues. Trimming cost V 1 base and J 0 bases, with 7 bases left between them. Germline V lookup: CDR1 SGHRS, CDR2 YFSETQ. The CDR3 spells CASSLYSANTGELFF. In DNA form, the CDR3 reads TGCGCCAGCAGCTTGTACTCCGCGAACACCGGGGAGCTGTTTTTT. Complete variable domain (other parts from reference TRBV5-1 and TRBJ2-2): KAGVTQTPRYLIKTRGQQVTLSCSPISGHRSVSWYQQTPGQGLQFLFEYFSETQRNKGNFPGRFSGRQFSNSRSEMNVSTLELGDSALYLCASSLYSANTGELFFGEGSRLTVL.